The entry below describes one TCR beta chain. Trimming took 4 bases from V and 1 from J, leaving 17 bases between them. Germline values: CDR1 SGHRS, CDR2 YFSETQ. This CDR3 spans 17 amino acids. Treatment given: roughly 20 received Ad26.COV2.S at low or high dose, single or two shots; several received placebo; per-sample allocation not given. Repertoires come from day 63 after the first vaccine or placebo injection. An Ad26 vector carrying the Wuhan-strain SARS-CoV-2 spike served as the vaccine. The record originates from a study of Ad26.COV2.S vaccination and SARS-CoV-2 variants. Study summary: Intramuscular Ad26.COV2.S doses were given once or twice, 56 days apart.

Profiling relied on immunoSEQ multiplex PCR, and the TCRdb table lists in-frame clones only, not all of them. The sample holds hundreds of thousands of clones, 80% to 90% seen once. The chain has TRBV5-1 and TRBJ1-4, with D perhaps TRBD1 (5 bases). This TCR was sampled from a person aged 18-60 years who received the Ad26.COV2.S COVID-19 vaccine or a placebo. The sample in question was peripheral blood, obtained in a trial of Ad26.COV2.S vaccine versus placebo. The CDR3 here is CASSLYGRGGTNEKLFF. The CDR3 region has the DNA TGCGCCAGCAGCCTCTACGGTCGTGGGGGAACTAATGAAAAACTGTTTTTT. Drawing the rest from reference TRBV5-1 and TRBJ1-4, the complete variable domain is KAGVTQTPRYLIKTRGQQVTLSCSPISGHRSVSWYQQTPGQGLQFLFEYFSETQRNKGNFPGRFSGRQFSNSRSEMNVSTLELGDSALYLCASSLYGRGGTNEKLFFGSGTQLSVL.